This T cell receptor beta chain was captured in a study of blood T cells in healthy people across ages. Per sample, a minimum of 6 million PBMCs were isolated. Total RNA, at least 5.5 micrograms per sample, came from PBMCs. The CDR3 is made up of 17 amino acids. Per germline, CDR1 SGHRS and CDR2 YFSETQ. V trimming: 5 bases; J trimming: 1 base; junction bases outside the gene matches: 15. Primers used in a second PCR of roughly 6 to 12 cycles were a sample-barcoded 5' primer and a J-beta primer mix. Each CDR3 protein gets one entry after TCRdb re-called the 5' RACE reads with MiXCR. The sample shows about 690,000 distinct CDR3 sequences, 40% to 50% of them seen only once. This clonotype appeared a few times.

The chain uses TRBV5-1 and TRBJ2-7, with 7 nucleotides matching TRBD1. This receptor was taken from a man of 80 years or more in good health. The sequenced sample consisted of blood. This chain's CDR3 is CASSYGSGQYQSYEQYF. CDR3 bases: TGCGCCAGCAGTTACGGATCGGGACAGTATCAGTCCTACGAGCAGTACTTC.